This TCR beta chain came from a study of blood T cell repertoires in COVID-19. The germline gives CDR1 LNHDA, CDR2 SQIVND (reference sequence). The CDR3 totals 12 residues. The J segment lost 10 bases and the V segment lost 6 bases, leaving 3 bases of the junction unmatched. Under the authors' procedure: Cell counts per sample came from amplifying reference gene primers. Clones were read by immunoSEQ multiplex PCR, and TCRdb kept only the in-frame ones, dropping some. Clone size and V and J calls were adopted from that table, with D and trimming inferred from the DNA. The sample has about 180,000 clones; 80% to 90% are singletons.

The sequenced sample was peripheral blood. This sequence was found in an elderly woman with COVID-19, enrolled during active disease. The chain uses TRBV19 and TRBJ1-6, with 7 positions matching TRBD1. The CDR3 region has the DNA TGTGCCAGTAGAACAGGGGAATCACCCCTCCACTTT. As protein: CASRTGESPLHF.